Each of the 4 T cell receptor beta chains below was sequenced from the same sample in a study of blood T cells in healthy people across ages. A J-beta primer mix and a sample-barcoded 5' primer were used in a second PCR of about 7 to 12 cycles. TCRdb re-analysed the 5' RACE reads in MiXCR, keeping a single row per CDR3 protein. The sample consists of over 1,200,000 distinct CDR3 sequences, around 59% of them appearing once. Sequenced sample: blood. Every receptor here comes from a man aged 18 to 30 in good health.

V is TRBV20-1 and J is TRBJ1-1, with a tentative D call TRBD1 (5 bases). V lost 6 bases and J lost 0, with 8 bases in between. The V gene's germline CDR1 is DFQATT and CDR2 SNEGSKA (reference sequence). This CDR3 contains 12 residues. CDR3 DNA sequence: TGCAGTGCCTCGGGACTGAACACTGAAGCTTTCTTT. This translates into CSASGLNTEAFF.

The V call is TRBV27, the J call TRBJ2-7, with 10 bases fitting TRBD2. The length of the CDR3 is 13 residues. Germline CDR1 and CDR2: MNHEY and SMNVEV (reference sequence). The V and J ends lost 7 bases and 6 bases, in that order; junction bases with no gene match: 6. The CDR3 coding sequence is TGTGCCAGCAAGACTAGCGGGTTCACCGAGCAGTACTTC. Its translation is CASKTSGFTEQYF.

The gene calls are TRBV21-1 and TRBJ2-3; TRBD2 was called by the table and not checked on the DNA. TRBV21-1 counts as a pseudogene. The CDR3 covers 17 residues. CDR3 amino acids: CASSKRLAGGFTDTQYF. Written as DNA, the CDR3 is TGTGCCAGCAGCAAAAGACTAGCGGGGGGGTTCACAGATACGCAGTATTTT.

The chain joins TRBV3-1 to TRBJ2-5; 12 bases align to TRBD2. The J call is in doubt because the DNA end fits TRBJ2-7 better. The CDR3 sequence is 16 residues long. CDR1 is LGHDT, CDR2 YNNKEL, per germline (reference sequence). The CDR3 region is CASSQITSGRPYEQYF. The CDR3 DNA reads TGTGCCAGCAGCCAGATCACTAGCGGGAGGCCTTACGAGCAGTACTTC.